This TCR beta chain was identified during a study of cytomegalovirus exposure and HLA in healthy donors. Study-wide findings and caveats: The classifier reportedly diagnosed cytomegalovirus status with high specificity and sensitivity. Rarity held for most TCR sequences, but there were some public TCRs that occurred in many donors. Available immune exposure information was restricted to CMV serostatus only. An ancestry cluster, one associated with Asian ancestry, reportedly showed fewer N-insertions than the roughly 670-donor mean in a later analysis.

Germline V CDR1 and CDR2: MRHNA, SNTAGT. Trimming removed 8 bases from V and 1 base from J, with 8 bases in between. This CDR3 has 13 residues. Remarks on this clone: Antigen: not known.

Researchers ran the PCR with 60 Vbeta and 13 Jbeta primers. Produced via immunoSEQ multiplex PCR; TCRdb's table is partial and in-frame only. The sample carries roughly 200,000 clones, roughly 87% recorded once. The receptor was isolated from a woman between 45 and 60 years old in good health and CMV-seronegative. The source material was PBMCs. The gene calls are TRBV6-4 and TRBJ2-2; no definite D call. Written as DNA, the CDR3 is TGTGCCAGCTCGCCGGTGAACACCGGGGAGCTGTTTTTT. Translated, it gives CASSPVNTGELFF.